This T cell receptor (beta chain) stems from a study of blood T cell repertoires in COVID-19. Germline V gives CDR1 MNHEY, CDR2 SMNVEV (reference sequence). The V and J ends lost 1 base and 0 bases respectively, with 10 bases between them. CDR3 length: 16 residues. Participants were placed into cohorts based on the clinical history they reported. Original processing notes: Using reference gene primer amplification, nucleated cell counts were estimated. Clones were sequenced by immunoSEQ multiplex PCR, and TCRdb holds only the in-frame ones, with some missing. The V and J calls and the clone size are those of that table, but D and trimming were determined from the DNA. The sample records approximately 220,000 clones, around nine tenths being singletons.

This TCR was sampled from a woman between 25 and 40 years old who had been exposed to COVID-19. V is TRBV27 and J is TRBJ2-1; TRBD1 is a possible D gene (6 bases). Sequenced input: PBMCs or T cells enriched from blood (not recorded which). The CDR3 sequence is CASSLWSGASYNEQFF. CDR3 bases: TGTGCCAGCAGTTTATGGTCAGGGGCCTCCTACAATGAGCAGTTCTTC.